The text below deals with one T cell receptor beta chain. A sample-barcoded 5' primer and a J-beta primer mix were used in a second PCR of roughly 7 to 11 cycles. MiXCR was run by TCRdb on the 5' RACE reads, yielding one entry per CDR3 protein. The repertoire has 1.8 million or so distinct CDR3 sequences, about two fifths of them found once; the top ten carry around 23%. The source of the sample is a study of blood T cells in healthy people across ages. Trimming cost V 1 base and J 3 bases, with 10 bases left between them. This CDR3 contains 15 residues. The germline V gene encodes CDR1 SGHVS and CDR2 FQNEAQ.

This chain links TRBV7-8 with TRBJ1-5; D possibly corresponds to TRBD1 (5 bases). The TCR was taken from a human donor in good health. Sequencing was carried out using blood. The CDR3 bases are TGTGCCAGCAGCTTAGTAGGGGTCTTCAATCAGCCCCAGCATTTT. This sequence encodes CASSLVGVFNQPQHF.